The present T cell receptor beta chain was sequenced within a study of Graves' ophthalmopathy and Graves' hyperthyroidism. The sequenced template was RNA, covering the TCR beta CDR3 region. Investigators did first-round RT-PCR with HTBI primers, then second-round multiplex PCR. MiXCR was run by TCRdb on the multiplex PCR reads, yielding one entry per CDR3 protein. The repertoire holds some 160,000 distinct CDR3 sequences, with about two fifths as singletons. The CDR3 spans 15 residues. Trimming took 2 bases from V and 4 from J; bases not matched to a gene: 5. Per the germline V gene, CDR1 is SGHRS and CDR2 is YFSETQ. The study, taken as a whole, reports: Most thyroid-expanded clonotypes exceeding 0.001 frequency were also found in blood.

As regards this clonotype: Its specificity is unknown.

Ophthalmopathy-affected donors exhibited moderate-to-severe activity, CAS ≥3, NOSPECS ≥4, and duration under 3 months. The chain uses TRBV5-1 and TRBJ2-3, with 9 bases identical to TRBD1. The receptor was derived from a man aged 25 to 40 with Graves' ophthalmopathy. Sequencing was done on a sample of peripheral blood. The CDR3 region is CASSLDRGSADTQYF. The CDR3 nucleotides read TGCGCCAGCAGCTTAGACAGGGGGAGCGCAGATACGCAGTATTTT.